This passage covers 22 T cell receptor beta chains from one sample sequenced in a study of T-cell reconstitution after alpha-beta-depleted transplantation in children. Using unique molecular identifiers, the investigators prepared the TCRbeta library. Via MiXCR, TCRdb re-called the PCR reads, giving one row per CDR3 protein. Of 700,000 to 850,000 distinct CDR3 sequences in the sample, roughly 15% were seen once. Specimen: PBMCs, mostly from graft donor cells, collected 360 days after TCRalphabeta/CD19-depleted stem cell transplant. Receptors originate from a male patient younger than 18 who had a stem cell transplant for acute lymphoblastic leukemia, so the T cells may come from the graft donor.

This clonotype was seen at least ten times. This chain uses TRBV5-1 with TRBJ1-2; D is perhaps TRBD1 (6 bases). Germline V gene data show CDR1 as SGHRS and CDR2 as YFSETQ. The CDR3 consists of 19 residues. Trimming took 3 bases from V and 3 from J, leaving 27 bases between them. DNA of the CDR3: TGCGCCAGCAGCTGGAATGCCCTCCCGACAGGCCAAGACGACTATGGCTACACCTTC. Protein: CASSWNALPTGQDDYGYTF.

V usage is TRBV15 and J usage is TRBJ2-1; 10 bases are shared with TRBD2. This CDR3 has 17 residues. The germline CDR1 and CDR2 sequences are LNHNV and YYDKDF (reference sequence). The V and J ends lost 5 bases and 5 bases, in that order; junction bases with no gene match: 12. The CDR3 loop reads CATSVSGRLPPHNEQFF. Written as DNA, the CDR3 is TGTGCCACCAGCGTTAGCGGGAGGCTCCCGCCCCACAATGAGCAGTTCTTC.

This clonotype came up a few times. The V gene is TRBV5-1, the J gene TRBJ2-1; TRBD2 matches 15 bases. The CDR3 loop spans 16 amino acids. The germline CDR1 and CDR2 sequences are SGHRS and YFSETQ. The ends lost 3 bases at V and 7 bases at J; junction bases unmatched: 5. The CDR3 sequence is CASSSFGTSGRNEQFF. CDR3 in DNA: TGCGCCAGCAGCTCCTTCGGGACTAGCGGGAGGAATGAGCAGTTCTTC.

This chain joins TRBV9 and TRBJ2-1, with a weak D call TRBD1 (5 bases). Between the trimmed V and J ends, which lost 4 bases and 1 base, there was a span of 18 bases. CDR3 length: 17 residues. Germline values: CDR1 SGDLS, CDR2 YYNGEE. The CDR3 region has the DNA TGTGCCAGCAGCTCCCCCAGAAGACAGTCGTCCTACAATGAGCAGTTCTTC. It specifies CASSSPRRQSSYNEQFF.

This clonotype was detected many times. The chain recombines TRBV15 with TRBJ2-5, with D possibly being TRBD1 or TRBD2 (5 bases each). Germline V gene sequence: CDR1 LNHNV, CDR2 YYDKDF (reference sequence). The CDR3 loop spans 15 amino acids. Trimming removed 3 bases at V and 0 bases at J, with 11 bases between. CDR3 loop: CATSSPGRNQETQYF. The CDR3 nucleotides are TGTGCCACCAGCAGCCCGGGACGCAACCAAGAGACCCAGTACTTC. The full variable domain, in which reference TRBV15 and TRBJ2-5 provide the parts outside the CDR3, is DAMVIQNPRYQVTQFGKPVTLSCSQTLNHNVMYWYQQKSSQAPKLLFHYYDKDFNNEADTPDNFQSRRPNTSFCFLDIRSPGLGDTAMYLCATSSPGRNQETQYFGPGTRLLVL.

This clonotype came up a few times. The J gene is TRBJ2-7, the V gene TRBV7-9; 11 nucleotides align to TRBD2. There are 15 residues in the CDR3. The junction had 1 base not matched to a gene; V was cut back by 1 base and J by 2 bases. Germline V gene sequence: CDR1 SEHNR, CDR2 FQNEAQ (reference sequence). CDR3 nucleotides: TGTGCCAGCAGCTTAGTTAGCGGGAGGGCCTACGAGCAGTACTTC. The encoded protein is CASSLVSGRAYEQYF.

This clonotype was detected a few times. The gene calls are TRBV9 and TRBJ2-1; 9 positions match TRBD2. The V gene end was trimmed by 0 bases and the J gene end by 1 base; junction bases not matched to a gene: 5. Germline lookup yields CDR1 SGDLS and CDR2 YYNGEE. This CDR3 contains 17 residues. The CDR3 region is CASSVGLAGPSYNEQFF. The CDR3 coding sequence is TGTGCCAGCAGCGTAGGCCTAGCGGGGCCTTCCTACAATGAGCAGTTCTTC.

As DNA, the CDR3 is TGTGCCAGCAGCCTGACAGGACTAGCGTGGGAGACCCAGTACTTC. Its protein product is CASSLTGLAWETQYF. V usage is TRBV4-2 and J usage is TRBJ2-5, with TRBD2 identical over 9 bases. The germline CDR1 and CDR2 sequences are LGHNA and YNFKEQ. Trimming took 4 bases from V and 5 from J; bases not matched to a gene: 8. The length of the CDR3 is 15 residues.

Regarding this clonotype: The final CDR3 position lacks the conserved phenylalanine or tryptophan, pointing to a likely read error. This chain joins TRBV24-1 and TRBJ2-1; weak D call: TRBD1 (6 bases). Trimming removed 4 bases from V and 0 bases from J, with 12 bases in between. CDR3 length equals 16 residues. CDR1 is KGHDR and CDR2 is SFDVKD in the germline V gene. Written as DNA, the CDR3 is TGTGCCACCAGTGAACGACAGGCCAGCTCCTACAATGAGCAGTTCTCC. Its translation is CATSERQASSYNEQFS.

The chain carries TRBV9 and TRBJ1-1; D uncertain. CDR3 size: 15 residues. The germline V gene encodes CDR1 SGDLS and CDR2 YYNGEE. Trimming removed 4 bases from V and 4 bases from J, with 17 bases in between. The CDR3 DNA follows: TGTGCCAGCAGCCCTTTCGGCGGTTCCCCCACTGAAGCTTTCTTT. Encoded protein: CASSPFGGSPTEAFF.

The rearrangement joins TRBV5-6 to TRBJ2-1, with a tentative D call TRBD2 (5 bases). This CDR3 region has 15 residues. V shed 0 bases and J shed 6 bases, with 13 bases lying between them. Germline assignment: CDR1 SGHDT and CDR2 YYEEEE. DNA of the CDR3: TGTGCCAGCAGCTTGGAGTTAGCGTGGAGCAATGAGCAGTTCTTC. Translating gives CASSLELAWSNEQFF.

This clonotype was counted between two and nine times. This sequence joins TRBV27 and TRBJ2-3; D ambiguous. Germline V lookup: CDR1 MNHEY, CDR2 SMNVEV (reference sequence). The CDR3 spans 18 residues. V lost 1 base and J 2 bases, leaving 19 bases between the germline ends. The CDR3 sequence: CASSLFYRFPPFTDTQYF. CDR3 DNA: TGTGCCAGCAGTTTATTTTACAGATTCCCACCCTTCACAGATACGCAGTATTTT.

J is TRBJ2-2 and V is TRBV9; D may be TRBD2 (7 bases). This CDR3 has 16 amino acids. V lost 3 bases, J lost 6 bases, and 18 bases lay in between. Germline lookup yields CDR1 SGDLS and CDR2 YYNGEE. DNA of the CDR3: TGTGCCAGCAGCGAGGGGGGGACTCGGTGGGCCGGGGAGCTGTTTTTT. Amino acids: CASSEGGTRWAGELFF.

This clonotype has only a few counts. CDR3 protein: CASSYSYSITDTQYF. The DNA of the CDR3 is TGTGCCAGCAGTTACTCCTATAGCATCACAGATACGCAGTATTTT. The chain uses TRBV6-5 and TRBJ2-3; D is uncertain. Germline CDR1 and CDR2: MNHEY and SVGAGI. V shed 0 bases and J shed 2 bases, with 9 bases lying between them. The CDR3 extends over 15 amino acids.

The rearrangement uses TRBV29-1 and TRBJ2-7; TRBD2 might be the D (5 bases). The CDR3 sequence is 13 residues long. Germline V gives CDR1 SQVTM, CDR2 ANQGSEA. Trimming shortened V by 6 bases and J by 2 bases, and 14 bases separated the two germline ends. The CDR3 coding sequence is TGCAGCGTCATCGGACTCTTTACCTACGAGCAGTACTTC. This codes for CSVIGLFTYEQYF.

This clonotype was detected many times. The chain links TRBV28 to TRBJ2-5; D tentatively fits TRBD1 or TRBD2 (5 bases each). Germline V gene data show CDR1 as MDHEN and CDR2 as SYDVKM. The CDR3 length is 12 residues. V lost 6 bases to trimming and J lost 5 bases, with 10 bases between them. CDR3 residues: CASRGRVETQYF. CDR3 nucleotides: TGTGCCAGCAGGGGACGGGTGGAGACCCAGTACTTC.

This clonotype was seen a handful of times. The V call is TRBV3-1, the J call TRBJ2-7, with 7 bases fitting TRBD1. This CDR3 contains 17 residues. Trimming cost V 1 base and J 7 bases; bases outside gene matches: 16. CDR1 and CDR2 from the germline V gene are LGHDT and YNNKEL (reference sequence). The CDR3 protein is CASSQVLATGVSREQYF. CDR3 in DNA: TGTGCCAGCAGCCAAGTATTAGCCACAGGGGTATCTCGGGAGCAGTACTTC.

This clonotype was counted only a few times. The chain recombines TRBV15 with TRBJ2-5; 9 nucleotides align to TRBD2. From germline, CDR1 is LNHNV and CDR2 YYDKDF (reference sequence). The trim removed 3 bases at V and 4 bases at J, leaving 9 bases unmatched. The CDR3 has 16 amino acids. The CDR3 region is CATSRASGIRVETQYF. CDR3 DNA: TGTGCCACCAGCAGGGCTAGCGGGATTAGGGTAGAGACCCAGTACTTC.

This sequence joins TRBV20-1 and TRBJ1-1; 10 bases agree with TRBD1. From germline, CDR1 is DFQATT and CDR2 SNEGSKA (reference sequence). This CDR3 has 14 residues. V gave up 3 bases and J gave up 3 bases; unmatched junction bases: 4. Here the CDR3 reads CSARDRGIYTEAFF. The CDR3 nucleotides are TGCAGTGCTAGGGACAGGGGGATCTACACTGAAGCTTTCTTT.

This clonotype was observed a few times. The rearrangement links TRBV7-9 to TRBJ2-5, with D tentatively TRBD1 (6 bases). The CDR3 has 15 residues. CDR1 is SEHNR, CDR2 FQNEAQ, per germline (reference sequence). Deletions cut 5 bases from V and 3 bases from J, with 16 bases between. The CDR3 here is CASSGWDNPKETQYF. The CDR3 DNA sequence: TGTGCCAGCAGCGGATGGGACAACCCCAAAGAGACCCAGTACTTC.

The chain recombines TRBV18 with TRBJ2-2, with no clear D. The germline V and J ends were trimmed by 6 bases and 0 bases, with 14 bases remaining between them. CDR3 size: 16 residues. Germline CDR1 and CDR2: KGHSH and LQKENI. Here the CDR3 DNA reads TGTGCCAGCTCGGCTTTGGCCAGTCCGAACACCGGGGAGCTGTTTTTT. Its protein is CASSALASPNTGELFF.

This chain uses TRBV4-1 with TRBJ2-5; 12 nucleotides agree with TRBD2. The J segment lost 6 bases and the V segment lost 7 bases, leaving 3 bases of the junction unmatched. The CDR3 runs 13 residues. The germline V gene has CDR1 MGHRA and CDR2 YSYEKL. The CDR3 is CASTLAGGKTQYF. The CDR3 region has the DNA TGCGCCAGCACACTAGCGGGAGGAAAGACCCAGTACTTC.